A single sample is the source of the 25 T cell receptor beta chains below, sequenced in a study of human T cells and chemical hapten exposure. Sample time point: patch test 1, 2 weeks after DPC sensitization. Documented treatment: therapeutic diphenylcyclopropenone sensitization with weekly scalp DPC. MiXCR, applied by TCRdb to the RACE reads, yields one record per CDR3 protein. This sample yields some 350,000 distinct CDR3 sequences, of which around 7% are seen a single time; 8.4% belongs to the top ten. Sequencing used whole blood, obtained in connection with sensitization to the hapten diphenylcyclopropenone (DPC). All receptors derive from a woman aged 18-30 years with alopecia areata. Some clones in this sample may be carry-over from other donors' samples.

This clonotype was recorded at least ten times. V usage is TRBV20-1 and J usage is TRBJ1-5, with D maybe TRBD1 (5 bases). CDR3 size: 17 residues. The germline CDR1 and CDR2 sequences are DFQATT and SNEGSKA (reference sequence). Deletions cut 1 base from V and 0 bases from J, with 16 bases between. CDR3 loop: CSARVPPGPYSNQPQHF. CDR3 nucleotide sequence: TGCAGTGCTAGAGTCCCCCCGGGACCTTATAGCAATCAGCCCCAGCATTTT.

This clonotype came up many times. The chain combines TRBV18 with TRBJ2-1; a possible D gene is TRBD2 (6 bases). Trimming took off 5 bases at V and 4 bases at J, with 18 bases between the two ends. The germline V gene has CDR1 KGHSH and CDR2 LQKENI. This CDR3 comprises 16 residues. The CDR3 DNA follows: TGTGCCAGCTCAAATGCCTGGGAGGCCGCGTACAATGAGCAGTTCTTC. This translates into CASSNAWEAAYNEQFF.

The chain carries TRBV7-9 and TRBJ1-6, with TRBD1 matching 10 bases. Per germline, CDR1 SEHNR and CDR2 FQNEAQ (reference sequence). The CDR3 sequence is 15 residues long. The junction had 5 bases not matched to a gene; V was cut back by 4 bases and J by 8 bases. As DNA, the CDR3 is TGTGCCAGCAGCTCCTTGGGGACAGGGGATTCACCCCTCCACTTT. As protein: CASSSLGTGDSPLHF. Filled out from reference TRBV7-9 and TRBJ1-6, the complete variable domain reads DTGVSQNPRHKITKRGQNVTFRCDPISEHNRLYWYRQTLGQGPEFLTYFQNEAQLEKSRLLSDRFSAERPKGSFSTLEIQRTEQGDSAMYLCASSSLGTGDSPLHFGNGTRLTVT.

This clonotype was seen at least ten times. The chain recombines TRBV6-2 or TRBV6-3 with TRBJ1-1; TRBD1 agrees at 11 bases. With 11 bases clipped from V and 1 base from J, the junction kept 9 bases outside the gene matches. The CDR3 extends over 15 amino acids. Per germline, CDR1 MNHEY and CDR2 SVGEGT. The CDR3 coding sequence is TGTGCCGCTCGGGGACAGGGGGTCCCGAACACTGAAGCTTTCTTT. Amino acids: CAARGQGVPNTEAFF.

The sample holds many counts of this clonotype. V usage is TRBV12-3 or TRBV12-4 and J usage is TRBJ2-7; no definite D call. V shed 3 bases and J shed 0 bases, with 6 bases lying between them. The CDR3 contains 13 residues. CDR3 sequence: CASSLGTSYEQYF. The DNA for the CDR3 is TGTGCCAGCAGTTTGGGCACCTCCTACGAGCAGTACTTC.

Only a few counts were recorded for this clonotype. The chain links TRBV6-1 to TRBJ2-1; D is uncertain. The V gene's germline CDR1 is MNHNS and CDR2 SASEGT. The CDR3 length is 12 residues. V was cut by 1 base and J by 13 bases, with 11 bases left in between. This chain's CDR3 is CASSEGYRSQFF. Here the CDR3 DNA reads TGTGCCAGCAGTGAAGGCTACCGAAGTCAGTTCTTC.

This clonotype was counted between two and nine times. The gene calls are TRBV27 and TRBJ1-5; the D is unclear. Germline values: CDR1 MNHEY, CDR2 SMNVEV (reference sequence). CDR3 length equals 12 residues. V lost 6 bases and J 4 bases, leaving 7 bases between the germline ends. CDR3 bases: TGTGCCAGCAGGGCTCGGAATCAGCCCCAGCATTTT. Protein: CASRARNQPQHF.

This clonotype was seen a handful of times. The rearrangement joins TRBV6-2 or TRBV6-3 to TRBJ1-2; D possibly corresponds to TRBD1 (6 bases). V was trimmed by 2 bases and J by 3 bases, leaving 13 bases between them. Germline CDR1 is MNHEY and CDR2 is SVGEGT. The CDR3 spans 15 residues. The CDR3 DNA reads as TGTGCCAGCAGTTACACGACAGGTCGGCACTATGGCTACACCTTC. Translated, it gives CASSYTTGRHYGYTF.

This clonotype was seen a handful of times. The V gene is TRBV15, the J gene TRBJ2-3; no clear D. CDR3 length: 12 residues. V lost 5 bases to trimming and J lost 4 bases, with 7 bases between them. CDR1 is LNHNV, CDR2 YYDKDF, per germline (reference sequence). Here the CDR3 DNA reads TGTGCCACCAGCGAATTCCCAGATACGCAGTATTTT. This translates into CATSEFPDTQYF.

CDR3 sequence: CATSRGQDRNSPLHF. Written as DNA, the CDR3 is TGTGCCACCAGCAGGGGACAGGACCGGAATTCACCCCTCCACTTT. This chain joins TRBV15 and TRBJ1-6, with 8 positions matching TRBD1. V gave up 3 bases and J gave up 7 bases; unmatched junction bases: 5. CDR3 size: 15 residues. Germline V lookup: CDR1 LNHNV, CDR2 YYDKDF (reference sequence).

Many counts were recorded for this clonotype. CDR3 DNA sequence: TGTGCCAGCAGCCTCTCCCGGGACTGGCAAGAGACCCAGTACTTC. Its translation is CASSLSRDWQETQYF. V gene TRBV7-2 combines with J gene TRBJ2-5; tentative D call: TRBD2 (6 bases). CDR3 length: 15 residues. Germline V CDR1 and CDR2: SGHTA, FQGNSA. Trimming pared 5 bases from V and 2 bases from J, leaving 15 bases between.

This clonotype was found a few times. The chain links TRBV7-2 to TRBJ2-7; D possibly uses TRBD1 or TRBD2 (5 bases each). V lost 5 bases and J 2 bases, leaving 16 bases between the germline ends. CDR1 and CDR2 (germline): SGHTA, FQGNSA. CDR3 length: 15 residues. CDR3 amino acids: CASSLGWGSPYEQYF. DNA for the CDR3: TGTGCCAGCAGCCTCGGTTGGGGGTCCCCCTACGAGCAGTACTTC.

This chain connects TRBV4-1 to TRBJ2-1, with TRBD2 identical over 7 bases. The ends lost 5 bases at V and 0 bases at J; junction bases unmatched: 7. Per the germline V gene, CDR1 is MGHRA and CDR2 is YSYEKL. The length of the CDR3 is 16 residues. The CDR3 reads CASSNPLAASYNEQFF. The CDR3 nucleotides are TGCGCCAGCAGCAACCCGCTAGCGGCCTCCTACAATGAGCAGTTCTTC.

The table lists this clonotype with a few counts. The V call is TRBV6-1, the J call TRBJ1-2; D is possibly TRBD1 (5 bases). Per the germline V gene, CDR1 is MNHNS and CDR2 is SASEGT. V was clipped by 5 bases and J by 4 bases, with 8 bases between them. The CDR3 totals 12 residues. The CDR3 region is CASSSGSYGYTF. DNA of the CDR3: TGTGCCAGCAGTTCAGGGAGCTATGGCTACACCTTC.

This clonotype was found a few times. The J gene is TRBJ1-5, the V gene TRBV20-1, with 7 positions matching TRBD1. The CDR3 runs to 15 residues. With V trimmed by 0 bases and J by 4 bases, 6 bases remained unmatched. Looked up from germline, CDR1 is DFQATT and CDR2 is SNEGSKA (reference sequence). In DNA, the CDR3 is TGCAGTGCTAGAGAAACAGGGGCGGTTAATCAGCCCCAGCATTTT. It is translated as CSARETGAVNQPQHF.

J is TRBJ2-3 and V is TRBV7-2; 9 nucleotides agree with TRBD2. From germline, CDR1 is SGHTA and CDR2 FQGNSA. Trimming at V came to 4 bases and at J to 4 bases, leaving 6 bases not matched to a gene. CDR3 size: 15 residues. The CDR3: CASSSGVAGADTQYF. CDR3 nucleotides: TGTGCCAGCAGCTCCGGAGTAGCGGGGGCAGATACGCAGTATTTT.

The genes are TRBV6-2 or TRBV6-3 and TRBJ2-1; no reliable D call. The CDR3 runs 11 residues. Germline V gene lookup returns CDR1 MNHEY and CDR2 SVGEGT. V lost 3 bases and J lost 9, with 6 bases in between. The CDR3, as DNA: TGTGCCAGCAGTTATAGGGTTGAGCAGTTCTTC. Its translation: CASSYRVEQFF.

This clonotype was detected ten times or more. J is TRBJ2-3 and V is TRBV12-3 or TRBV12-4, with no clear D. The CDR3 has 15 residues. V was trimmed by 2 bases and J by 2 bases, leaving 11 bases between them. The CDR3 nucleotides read TGTGCCAGCAGTTTATTGGTAGCCCCCACAGATACGCAGTATTTT. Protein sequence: CASSLLVAPTDTQYF.

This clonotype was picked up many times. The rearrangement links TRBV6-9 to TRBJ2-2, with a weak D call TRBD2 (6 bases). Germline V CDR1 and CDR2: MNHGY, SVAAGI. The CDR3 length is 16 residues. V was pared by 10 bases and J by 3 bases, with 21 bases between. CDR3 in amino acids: CANFLPRGRHTGELFF. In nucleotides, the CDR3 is TGTGCCAACTTTTTACCGCGGGGCCGGCACACCGGGGAGCTGTTTTTT.

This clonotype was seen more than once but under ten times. The CDR3: CASSFGGREKLFF. Here the CDR3 DNA reads TGTGCCAGCAGCTTTGGGGGGAGAGAAAAACTGTTTTTT. The chain recombines TRBV7-9 with TRBJ1-4, with D tentatively TRBD1 (5 bases). This CDR3 contains 13 residues. Trimming cost V 3 bases and J 8 bases, with 10 bases left between them. CDR1 and CDR2 from the germline V gene are SEHNR and FQNEAQ (reference sequence).

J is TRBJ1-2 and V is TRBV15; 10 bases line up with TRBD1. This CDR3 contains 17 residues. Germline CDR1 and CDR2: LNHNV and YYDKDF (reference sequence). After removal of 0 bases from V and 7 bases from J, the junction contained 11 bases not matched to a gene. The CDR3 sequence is CATSRDPETGGRGGYTF. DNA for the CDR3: TGTGCCACCAGCAGAGATCCAGAGACAGGGGGCCGCGGTGGCTACACCTTC.

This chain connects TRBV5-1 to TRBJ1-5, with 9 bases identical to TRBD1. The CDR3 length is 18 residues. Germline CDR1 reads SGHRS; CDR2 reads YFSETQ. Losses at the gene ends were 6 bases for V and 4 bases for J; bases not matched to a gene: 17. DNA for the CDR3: TGCGCCAGCATAGTACTGAACCCGGACAGGGGAAGAAATCAGCCCCAGCATTTT. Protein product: CASIVLNPDRGRNQPQHF.

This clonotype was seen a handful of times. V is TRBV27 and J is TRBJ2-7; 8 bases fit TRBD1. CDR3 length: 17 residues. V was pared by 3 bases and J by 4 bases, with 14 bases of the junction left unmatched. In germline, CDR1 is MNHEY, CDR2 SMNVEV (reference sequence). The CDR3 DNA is TGTGCCAGCAGTTTCCGCCAACAGGGGGTTAGTGGGTACGAGCAGTACTTC. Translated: CASSFRQQGVSGYEQYF.

The CDR3 spells CASSQETGPTGELFF. The CDR3 nucleotides are TGCGCCAGCAGCCAAGAAACAGGCCCTACCGGGGAGCTGTTTTTT. The V and J genes are TRBV4-1 and TRBJ2-2; D is possibly TRBD1 (5 bases). The CDR3 is 15 amino acids. CDR1 is MGHRA, CDR2 YSYEKL, per germline. V shed 0 bases and J shed 5 bases, with 10 bases lying between them.

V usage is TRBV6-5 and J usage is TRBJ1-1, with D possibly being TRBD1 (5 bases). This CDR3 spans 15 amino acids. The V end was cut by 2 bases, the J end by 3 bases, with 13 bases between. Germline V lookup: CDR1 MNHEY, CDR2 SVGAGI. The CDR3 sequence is CASSYQLTGDTEAFF. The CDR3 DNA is TGTGCCAGCAGTTACCAATTAACAGGTGACACTGAAGCTTTCTTT.